The 4 T cell receptor beta chains presented below share a single source sample, sequenced in a study of blood T cell repertoires in COVID-19. TCRdb keeps only in-frame clones here, not all; method: immunoSEQ multiplex PCR. The sample contains fewer than 120,000 clones, about three quarters of which appear only once. Sequenced input: peripheral blood. These TCRs come from a woman of 80 years or more with active or convalescent COVID-19.

The chain carries TRBV5-1 and TRBJ2-2, with TRBD2 as a possible D gene (6 bases). Germline assignment: CDR1 SGHRS and CDR2 YFSETQ. This CDR3 is built from 17 residues. The ends were cut back, 3 bases at V and 2 bases at J, with 17 bases in the middle. The CDR3 coding sequence is TGCGCCAGCAGCTATCCCCCGGGACTGGCCAACACCGGGGAGCTGTTTTTT. Amino acids: CASSYPPGLANTGELFF.

The V call is TRBV9, the J call TRBJ2-3; 9 bases map to TRBD2. Trimming cost V 3 bases and J 4 bases; bases outside gene matches: 12. Germline V gene lookup returns CDR1 SGDLS and CDR2 YYNGEE. The CDR3 is made up of 17 amino acids. The CDR3 loop reads CASSESPGLAVPDTQYF. CDR3 nucleotides: TGTGCCAGCAGCGAGAGTCCGGGACTAGCTGTGCCAGATACGCAGTATTTT. Based on the CDR3 plus reference TRBV9 and TRBJ2-3, the full variable domain is DSGVTQTPKHLITATGQRVTLRCSPRSGDLSVYWYQQSLDQGLQFLIQYYNGEERAKGNILERFSAQQFPDLHSELNLSSLELGDSALYFCASSESPGLAVPDTQYFGPGTRLTVL.

V is TRBV20-1 and J is TRBJ2-7; 10 nucleotides align to TRBD2. With 3 bases clipped from V and 4 bases from J, the junction kept 6 bases outside the gene matches. The CDR3 is 14 residues long. Germline V gives CDR1 DFQATT, CDR2 SNEGSKA (reference sequence). The CDR3 region is CSASLAGADYEQYF. The CDR3 region has the DNA TGCAGTGCTAGTCTAGCGGGAGCCGATTACGAGCAGTACTTC.

This rearrangement joins TRBV28 to TRBJ1-5; a weak D match, TRBD1 (6 bases). Germline CDR1 reads MDHEN; CDR2 reads SYDVKM. CDR3 length: 15 residues. V was cut by 8 bases and J by 0 bases, with 14 bases left in between. The CDR3 is CASALGTYSNQPQHF. As DNA, the CDR3 is TGTGCCAGCGCCCTGGGGACATATAGCAATCAGCCCCAGCATTTT. Drawing the rest from reference TRBV28 and TRBJ1-5, the complete variable domain is DVKVTQSSRYLVKRTGEKVFLECVQDMDHENMFWYRQDPGLGLRLIYFSYDVKMKEKGDIPEGYSVSREKKERFSLILESASTNQTSMYLCASALGTYSNQPQHFGDGTRLSIL.